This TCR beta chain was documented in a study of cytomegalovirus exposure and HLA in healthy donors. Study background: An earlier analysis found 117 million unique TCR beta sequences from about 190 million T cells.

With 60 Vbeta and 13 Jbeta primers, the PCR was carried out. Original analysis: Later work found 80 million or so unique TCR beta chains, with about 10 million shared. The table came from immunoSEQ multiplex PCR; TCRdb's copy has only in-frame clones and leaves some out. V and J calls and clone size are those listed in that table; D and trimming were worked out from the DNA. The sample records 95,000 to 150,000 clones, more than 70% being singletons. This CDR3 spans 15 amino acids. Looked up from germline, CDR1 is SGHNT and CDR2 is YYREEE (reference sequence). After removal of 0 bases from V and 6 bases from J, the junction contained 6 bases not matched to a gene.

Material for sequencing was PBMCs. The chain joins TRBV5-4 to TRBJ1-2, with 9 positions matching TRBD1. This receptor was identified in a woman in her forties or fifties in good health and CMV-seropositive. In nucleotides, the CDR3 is TGTGCCAGCAGCTTGGACGGGACAGGGCTGGATGGCTACACCTTC. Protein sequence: CASSLDGTGLDGYTF.